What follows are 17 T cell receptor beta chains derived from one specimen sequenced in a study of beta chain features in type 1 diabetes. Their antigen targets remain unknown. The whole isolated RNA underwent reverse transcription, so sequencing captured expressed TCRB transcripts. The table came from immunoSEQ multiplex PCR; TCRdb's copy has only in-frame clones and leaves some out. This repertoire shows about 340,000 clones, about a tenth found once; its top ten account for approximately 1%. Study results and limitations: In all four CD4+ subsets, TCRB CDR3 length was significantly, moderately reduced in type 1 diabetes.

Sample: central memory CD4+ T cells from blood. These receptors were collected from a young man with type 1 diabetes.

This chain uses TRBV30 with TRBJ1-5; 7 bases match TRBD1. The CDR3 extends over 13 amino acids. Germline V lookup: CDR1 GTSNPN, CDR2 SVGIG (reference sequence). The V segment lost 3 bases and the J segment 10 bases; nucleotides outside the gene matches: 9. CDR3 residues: CAWSTGVKGPQHF. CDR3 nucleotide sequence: TGTGCCTGGAGCACAGGGGTAAAAGGACCCCAGCATTTT.

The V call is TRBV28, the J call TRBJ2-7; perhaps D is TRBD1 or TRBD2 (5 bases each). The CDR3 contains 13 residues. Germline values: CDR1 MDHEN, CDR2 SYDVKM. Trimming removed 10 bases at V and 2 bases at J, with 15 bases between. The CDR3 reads CATYRDGTYEQYF. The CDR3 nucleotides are TGTGCCACCTACCGGGACGGAACCTACGAGCAGTACTTC.

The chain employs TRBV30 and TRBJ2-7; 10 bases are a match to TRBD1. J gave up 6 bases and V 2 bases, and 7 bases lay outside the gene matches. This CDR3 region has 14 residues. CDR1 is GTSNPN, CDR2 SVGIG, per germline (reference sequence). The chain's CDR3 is CAWSPDRGPGEQYF. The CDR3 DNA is TGTGCCTGGAGTCCTGACAGGGGGCCTGGCGAGCAGTACTTC.

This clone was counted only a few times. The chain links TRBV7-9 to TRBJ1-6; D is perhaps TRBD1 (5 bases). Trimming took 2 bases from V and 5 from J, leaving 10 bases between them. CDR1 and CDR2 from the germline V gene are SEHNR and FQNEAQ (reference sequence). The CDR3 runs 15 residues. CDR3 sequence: CASSLWQGDNSPLHF. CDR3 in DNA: TGTGCCAGCAGCTTATGGCAGGGTGATAATTCACCCCTCCACTTT.

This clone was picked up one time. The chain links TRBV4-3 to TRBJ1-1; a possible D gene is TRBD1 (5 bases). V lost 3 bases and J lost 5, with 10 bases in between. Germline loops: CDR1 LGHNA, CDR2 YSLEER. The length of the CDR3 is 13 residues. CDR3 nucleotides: TGCGCCAGCAGCCAGATGAGACAGACTGAAGCTTTCTTT. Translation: CASSQMRQTEAFF.

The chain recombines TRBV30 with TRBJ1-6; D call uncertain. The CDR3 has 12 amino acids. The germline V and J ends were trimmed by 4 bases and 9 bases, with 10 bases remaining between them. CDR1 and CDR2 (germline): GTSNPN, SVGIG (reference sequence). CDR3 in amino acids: CAWKYDPSPLHF. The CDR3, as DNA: TGTGCCTGGAAGTATGATCCTTCACCCCTCCACTTT. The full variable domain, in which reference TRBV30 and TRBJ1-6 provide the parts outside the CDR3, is SQTIHQWPATLVQPVGSPLSLECTVEGTSNPNLYWYRQAAGRGLQLLFYSVGIGQISSEVPQNLSASRPQDRQFILSSKKLLLSDSGFYLCAWKYDPSPLHFGNGTRLTVT.

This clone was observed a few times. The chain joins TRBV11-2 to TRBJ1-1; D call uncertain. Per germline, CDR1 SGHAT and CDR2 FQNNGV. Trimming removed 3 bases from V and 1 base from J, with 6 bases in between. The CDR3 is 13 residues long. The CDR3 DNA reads TGTGCCAGCAGCTTTAGGCAGAACACTGAAGCTTTCTTT. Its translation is CASSFRQNTEAFF.

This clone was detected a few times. The CDR3 region has the DNA TGTGCCTGGAGTTCAGACCGAAATTCACCCCTCCACTTT. It specifies CAWSSDRNSPLHF. This chain joins TRBV30 and TRBJ1-6, with D uncertain. CDR1 GTSNPN and CDR2 SVGIG come from the germline V gene (reference sequence). This CDR3 spans 13 amino acids. V was shortened by 2 bases and J by 7 bases, with 9 bases between the two germline ends.

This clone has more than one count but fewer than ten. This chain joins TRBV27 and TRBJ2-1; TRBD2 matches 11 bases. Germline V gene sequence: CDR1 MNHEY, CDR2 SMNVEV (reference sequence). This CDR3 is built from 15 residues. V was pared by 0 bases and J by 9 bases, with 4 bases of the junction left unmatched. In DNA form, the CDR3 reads TGTGCCAGCAGTTTATCTCTAGCGGGGGGCGGTGAGCAGTTCTTC. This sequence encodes CASSLSLAGGGEQFF.

In DNA form, the CDR3 reads TGCGCCAGCAGCGACCGGGACGGAACTGAGCAGTACTTC. It is translated as CASSDRDGTEQYF. J is TRBJ2-7 and V is TRBV4-3, with D tentatively TRBD1 or TRBD2 (5 bases each). Looked up from germline, CDR1 is LGHNA and CDR2 is YSLEER. The CDR3 loop spans 13 amino acids. The V and J ends lost 5 bases and 7 bases respectively, with 15 bases between them.

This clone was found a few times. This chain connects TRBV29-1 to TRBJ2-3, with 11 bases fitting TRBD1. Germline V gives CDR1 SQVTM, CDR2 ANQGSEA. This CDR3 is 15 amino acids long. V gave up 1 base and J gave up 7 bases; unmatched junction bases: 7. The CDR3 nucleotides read TGCAGCGTTGAAGGGACAGGGGGCGAAAAGTATACGCAGTATTTT. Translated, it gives CSVEGTGGEKYTQYF.

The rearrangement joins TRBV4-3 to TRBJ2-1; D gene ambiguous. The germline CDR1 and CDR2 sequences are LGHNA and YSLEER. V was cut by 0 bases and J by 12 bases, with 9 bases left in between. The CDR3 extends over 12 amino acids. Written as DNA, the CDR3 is TGCGCCAGCAGCCAAGATAGCAAAGGGCAGTTCTTC. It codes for CASSQDSKGQFF.

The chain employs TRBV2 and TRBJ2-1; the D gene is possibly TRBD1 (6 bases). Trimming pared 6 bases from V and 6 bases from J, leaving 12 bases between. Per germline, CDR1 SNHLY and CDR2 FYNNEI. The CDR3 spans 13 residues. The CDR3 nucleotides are TGTGCCAGCAGCGCCGACAGGTTCAATGAGCAGTTCTTC. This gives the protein CASSADRFNEQFF. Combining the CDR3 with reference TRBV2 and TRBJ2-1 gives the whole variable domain EPEVTQTPSHQVTQMGQEVILRCVPISNHLYFYWYRQILGQKVEFLVSFYNNEISEKSEIFDDQFSVERPDGSNFTLKIRSTKLEDSAMYFCASSADRFNEQFFGPGTRLTVL.

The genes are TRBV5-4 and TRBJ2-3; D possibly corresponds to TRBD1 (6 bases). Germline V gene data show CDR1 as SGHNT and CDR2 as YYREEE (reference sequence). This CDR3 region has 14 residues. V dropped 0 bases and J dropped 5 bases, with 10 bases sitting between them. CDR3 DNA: TGTGCCAGCAGCTTGGCGCAGGGGCGAGATACGCAGTATTTT. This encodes CASSLAQGRDTQYF.

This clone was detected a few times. CDR3 sequence (DNA): TGTGCCAGCTCACCAGTCAGAAACACTGAAGCTTTCTTT. Protein sequence: CASSPVRNTEAFF. V usage is TRBV18 and J usage is TRBJ1-1; D remains ambiguous. Per germline, CDR1 KGHSH and CDR2 LQKENI. V lost 2 bases and J 2 bases, leaving 6 bases between the germline ends. The CDR3 is 13 amino acids.

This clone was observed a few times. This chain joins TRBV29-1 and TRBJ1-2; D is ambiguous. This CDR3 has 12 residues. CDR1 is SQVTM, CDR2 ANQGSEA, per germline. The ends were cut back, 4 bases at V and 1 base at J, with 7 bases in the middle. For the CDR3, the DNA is TGCAGCGTTGGGGCAGATAACTATGGCTACACCTTC. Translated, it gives CSVGADNYGYTF.

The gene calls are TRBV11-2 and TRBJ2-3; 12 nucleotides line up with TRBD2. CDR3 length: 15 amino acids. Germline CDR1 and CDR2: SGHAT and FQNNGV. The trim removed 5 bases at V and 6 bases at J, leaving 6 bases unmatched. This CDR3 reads CASSGTSGGRDTQYF. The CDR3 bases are TGTGCCAGCAGCGGCACTAGCGGGGGGCGCGATACGCAGTATTTT.